This T cell receptor beta chain was sequenced during a study of PD-L1 blockade in urothelial cancer. The wider study: Blood drawn 3 weeks (second dose) and 6 weeks after treatment start was analyzed.

Profiling relied on immunoSEQ multiplex PCR, and the TCRdb table lists in-frame clones only, not all of them. The table includes some 71,000 clones, around 86% detected once. This clone occurred a few times. Regarding time point: pretreatment peripheral blood. Trimming stripped 2 bases from V and 7 bases from J, with 13 bases between. Per the germline V gene, CDR1 is SGHRS and CDR2 is YFSETQ. This CDR3 comprises 15 residues. The clonotype originates from a man in his 60s with urothelial cancer. V gene TRBV5-1 combines with J gene TRBJ1-6; a weak D match, TRBD1 (6 bases). The sequencing here drew on PBMCs, taken around atezolizumab (anti-PD-L1) treatment. For the CDR3, the DNA is TGCGCCAGCAGCTTACAGGGAGGGATCAATTCACCCCTCCACTTT. Protein product: CASSLQGGINSPLHF.